Each of the 8 T cell receptor beta chains below was sequenced from the same sample in a study of blood T cell repertoires in COVID-19. TCRdb keeps only in-frame clones here, not all; method: immunoSEQ multiplex PCR. Of about 320,000 clones in the sample, about nine tenths were seen once. Input material: PBMCs or T cells enriched from blood (not recorded which). Receptor source: a young woman who had recovered from COVID-19.

This chain links TRBV29-1 with TRBJ2-2, with 8 nucleotides matching TRBD2. J lost 2 bases, V lost 4 bases, and 9 bases had no gene match. Per germline, CDR1 SQVTM and CDR2 ANQGSEA. The CDR3 contains 16 residues. DNA of the CDR3: TGCAGCGTTGGGGTAGCGGGACCTGCTAACACCGGGGAGCTGTTTTTT. Amino acid sequence: CSVGVAGPANTGELFF.

The chain employs TRBV6-2 or TRBV6-3 and TRBJ2-7, with D hard to call. From germline, CDR1 is MNHEY and CDR2 SVGEGT. Trimming stripped 5 bases from V and 2 bases from J, with 10 bases between. This CDR3 is built from 13 residues. CDR3 loop: CASSRTAPYEQYF. Here the CDR3 DNA reads TGTGCCAGCAGTCGAACAGCCCCCTACGAGCAGTACTTC.

CDR3 loop: CASSPSRTGVILEQYF. Here the CDR3 DNA reads TGTGCCAGCTCACCCTCCCGGACAGGGGTTATCCTCGAGCAGTACTTC. The chain employs TRBV18 and TRBJ2-7; 9 bases align to TRBD1. This CDR3 contains 16 residues. Losses at the gene ends were 3 bases for V and 6 bases for J; bases not matched to a gene: 12. Germline V gene lookup returns CDR1 KGHSH and CDR2 LQKENI. Combining the CDR3 with reference TRBV18 and TRBJ2-7 gives the whole variable domain NAGVMQNPRHLVRRRGQEARLRCSPMKGHSHVYWYRQLPEEGLKFMVYLQKENIIDESGMPKERFSAEFPKEGPSILRIQQVVRGDSAAYFCASSPSRTGVILEQYFGPGTRLTVT.

For the CDR3, the DNA is TGTGCCAGCAGCCAACTGGGAGGTCCCGACTATGGCTACACCTTC. This gives the protein CASSQLGGPDYGYTF. This chain joins TRBV7-9 and TRBJ1-2; D is ambiguous. Trimming shortened V by 5 bases and J by 3 bases, and 16 bases separated the two germline ends. Germline-derived CDR1 and CDR2 are SEHNR and FQNEAQ (reference sequence). The CDR3 runs to 15 residues.

The rearrangement links TRBV7-9 to TRBJ1-6; D gene uncertain. Germline V gene lookup returns CDR1 SEHNR and CDR2 FQNEAQ (reference sequence). V lost 3 bases and J 5 bases, leaving 8 bases between the germline ends. The CDR3 is 14 amino acids. The CDR3 sequence: CASSFTSDNSPLHF. CDR3 nucleotides: TGTGCCAGCAGCTTTACGTCAGATAATTCACCCCTCCACTTT.

This clone was counted a single time. The chain combines TRBV5-4 with TRBJ2-5, with 8 bases that match TRBD2. Germline trimming cut 0 bases from V and 2 bases from J; bases unmatched to any gene: 6. CDR1 is SGHNT and CDR2 is YYREEE in the germline V gene (reference sequence). The CDR3 extends over 16 amino acids. The CDR3 sequence is CASSLGTGGRQETQYF. The CDR3 DNA sequence: TGTGCCAGCAGCTTGGGTACGGGGGGGCGACAAGAGACCCAGTACTTC.

A note on this clone: This sample also contains other DNA sequences that code for the same CDR3. The rearrangement joins TRBV28 to TRBJ1-2; no definite D call. The CDR3 contains 13 residues. In germline, CDR1 is MDHEN, CDR2 SYDVKM. Trimming pared 3 bases from V and 2 bases from J, leaving 7 bases between. The CDR3 DNA follows: TGTGCCAGCAGTTTCACAGCCAACTATGGCTACACCTTC. Translating it yields CASSFTANYGYTF.

V and J are TRBV18 and TRBJ2-5; 9 nucleotides match TRBD1. V trimming: 4 bases; J trimming: 13 bases; junction bases outside the gene matches: 13. Per the germline V gene, CDR1 is KGHSH and CDR2 is LQKENI. This CDR3 is built from 14 residues. CDR3: CASSLGTGSHRGYF. The CDR3 DNA reads as TGTGCCAGCTCACTGGGGACAGGGAGCCACAGAGGGTACTTC.